These T cell receptor beta chains were read from a single sample in a study of T cell responses to AZD1222 COVID-19 vaccine. Assay used: immunoSEQ multiplex PCR; TCRdb lists only in-frame clones, some missing. The table has around 100,000 clones, about nine tenths seen once. Material: peripheral blood, obtained on day 0 of AZD1222 vaccination. The receptors were sampled from an adult in good health. CDR3s include the opening cysteine and the closing phenylalanine or tryptophan. D genes are given only for firm matches. Some rows have no size entry. The others give once, few or many, or a class for an expanded clone.

v_gene	j_gene	d_gene	abundance	CDR3aa	CDR3nt
TRBV19	TRBJ1-4	-	-	CASSNWGAATNEKLFF	TGTGCCAGTAGTAATTGGGGGGCCGCAACTAATGAAAAACTGTTTTTT
TRBV19	TRBJ2-2	-	-	CASSIRAGNTGELFF	TGTGCCAGTAGTATTCGGGCGGGTAACACCGGGGAGCTGTTTTTT
TRBV25-1	TRBJ1-3	-	few	CASSPHGLSSGNTIYF	TGTGCCAGCAGCCCCCACGGTCTATCCTCTGGAAACACCATATATTTT
TRBV7-8	TRBJ1-3	-	-	CASSLGGGRSGNTIYF	TGTGCCAGCAGCTTAGGCGGTGGGCGCTCTGGAAACACCATATATTTT
TRBV19	TRBJ2-7	-	-	CASSISWEASEQYF	TGTGCCAGTAGTATTTCCTGGGAGGCATCCGAGCAGTACTTC
TRBV30	TRBJ2-2	-	-	CAWSVLPDNTGELFF	TGTGCCTGGAGTGTTCTACCCGATAACACCGGGGAGCTGTTTTTT
TRBV21-1	TRBJ2-1	-	-	CASSKPPVPNEQFF	TGTGCCAGCAGCAAACCTCCAGTACCCAATGAGCAGTTCTTC
TRBV6-2/TRBV6-3	TRBJ1-2	-	-	CASSDPGQNYGYTF	TGTGCCAGCAGTGACCCCGGACAGAACTATGGCTACACCTTC
TRBV28	TRBJ2-7	-	-	CASSFDRPGHEQYF	TGTGCCAGCAGTTTTGACAGGCCGGGGCACGAGCAGTACTTC
TRBV4-3	TRBJ2-7	-	-	CASSQGWGHAEQYF	TGCGCCAGCAGCCAGGGCTGGGGTCATGCCGAGCAGTACTTC
TRBV9	TRBJ1-3	-	-	CASSAQQLSGNTIYF	TGTGCCAGCAGCGCGCAACAGCTCTCTGGAAACACCATATATTTT
TRBV19	TRBJ2-1	-	-	CASRRGINEQFF	TGTGCCAGTAGACGGGGGATAAATGAGCAGTTCTTC
TRBV28	TRBJ1-1	-	-	CASSPEEWNTEAFF	TGTGCCAGCAGCCCAGAGGAGTGGAACACTGAAGCTTTCTTT
TRBV6-5	TRBJ2-7	-	-	CASSYSGSGSYEQYF	TGTGCCAGCAGTTACTCAGGAAGCGGCTCCTACGAGCAGTACTTC
TRBV6-2/TRBV6-3	TRBJ1-2	-	-	CASSYPGLIGDGYTF	TGTGCCAGCAGTTACCCTGGATTGATTGGGGATGGCTACACCTTC
TRBV7-9	TRBJ1-2	-	few	CASSLDGAGANYGYTF	TGTGCCAGCAGCTTAGACGGTGCCGGGGCTAACTATGGCTACACCTTC
TRBV19	TRBJ1-2	TRBD1	few	CASSTTGGRSYGYTF	TGTGCCAGTAGTACCACAGGGGGAAGGTCCTATGGCTACACCTTC
TRBV5-4	TRBJ2-7	TRBD2	-	CASSLEGGRSYEQYF	TGTGCCAGCAGCCTGGAGGGCGGGAGGTCCTACGAGCAGTACTTC
TRBV9	TRBJ1-2	-	-	CASSRGERTSNYGYTF	TGTGCCAGCAGCCGGGGGGAGAGGACCTCTAACTATGGCTACACCTTC
TRBV27	TRBJ1-2	-	-	CASSWGLTGGYTF	TGTGCCAGCAGTTGGGGACTGACAGGAGGCTACACCTTC
TRBV30	TRBJ1-5	-	-	CAWSVSTSSNQPQHF	TGTGCCTGGAGTGTAAGCACCAGTTCCAATCAGCCCCAGCATTTT
TRBV18	TRBJ2-7	-	-	CASSLGGGTPGEQYF	TGTGCCAGCTCACTCGGCGGCGGGACCCCGGGCGAGCAGTACTTC
TRBV3-1/TRBV3-2	TRBJ2-7	-	-	CASSQAAGREYYEQYF	TGTGCCAGCAGCCAAGCAGCGGGCAGGGAGTACTACGAGCAGTACTTC
TRBV18	TRBJ2-7	-	-	CASSPRQEAYEQYF	TGTGCCAGCTCACCGCGACAGGAGGCCTACGAGCAGTACTTC
TRBV19	TRBJ2-3	TRBD2	-	CASSGTAGSTDTQYF	TGTGCCAGTAGTGGAACAGCGGGGTCCACAGATACGCAGTATTTT
TRBV29-1	TRBJ2-5	-	-	CSVEVETQYF	TGCAGCGTTGAAGTAGAGACCCAGTACTTC
TRBV30	TRBJ2-7	-	once	CAWRPKGLRYEQYF	TGTGCCTGGAGACCGAAGGGACTCCGCTACGAGCAGTACTTC
TRBV7-2	TRBJ2-1	TRBD2	-	CASSLVASGIWYKEQFF	TGTGCCAGCAGCTTAGTGGCTAGCGGGATATGGTACAAGGAGCAGTTCTTC
TRBV6-2/TRBV6-3	TRBJ2-1	TRBD1	few	CASSGTGVSHEQFF	TGTGCCAGCAGTGGGACAGGGGTTAGTCATGAGCAGTTCTTC
TRBV4-2	TRBJ1-2	-	-	CASSQVGEFNYGYTF	TGTGCCAGCAGCCAAGTGGGTGAATTTAACTATGGCTACACCTTC
TRBV19	TRBJ2-1	TRBD2	-	CASSILGREGLNEQFF	TGTGCCAGTAGTATATTAGGGCGGGAGGGCCTCAATGAGCAGTTCTTC
TRBV4-1	TRBJ2-4	TRBD2	-	CASSQGLAGGPAKNIQYF	TGCGCCAGCAGCCAAGGACTAGCGGGAGGGCCGGCCAAAAACATTCAGTACTTC
TRBV30	TRBJ1-5	-	-	CAWSVRGDQPQHF	TGTGCCTGGAGCGTCCGGGGAGATCAGCCCCAGCATTTT
TRBV10-3	TRBJ1-5	-	-	CAISESTRTNQPQHF	TGTGCCATCAGTGAGTCAACCCGAACCAATCAGCCCCAGCATTTT
TRBV10-1	TRBJ1-5	TRBD1	-	CASSEGQGPDQPQHF	TGCGCCAGCAGTGAAGGACAGGGTCCCGATCAGCCCCAGCATTTT
TRBV10-3	TRBJ2-7	-	-	CAISARTYEQYF	TGTGCCATCAGCGCCCGAACCTACGAGCAGTACTTC
TRBV3-1/TRBV3-2	TRBJ2-3	-	-	CASSQDRRTSTDTQYF	TGTGCCAGCAGCCAAGATCGGAGGACTAGCACAGATACGCAGTATTTT
TRBV28	TRBJ1-1	-	-	CASSLVDWNTEAFF	TGTGCCAGCAGTTTAGTTGATTGGAACACTGAAGCTTTCTTT
TRBV30	TRBJ2-5	-	-	CAWRAGTSSQETQYF	TGTGCCTGGAGGGCCGGGACATCAAGCCAAGAGACCCAGTACTTC
TRBV15	TRBJ1-1	-	-	CATSRDGLMNTEAFF	TGTGCCACCAGCAGAGATGGGCTTATGAACACTGAAGCTTTCTTT
TRBV9	TRBJ2-1	TRBD2	-	CASSVGGLGNEQFF	TGTGCCAGCAGCGTAGGGGGACTAGGGAATGAGCAGTTCTTC
TRBV2	TRBJ2-1	-	-	CASGPGYNEQFF	TGTGCCAGCGGTCCGGGCTACAATGAGCAGTTCTTC
TRBV11-2	TRBJ1-3	-	-	CASSSSRNTIYF	TGTGCCAGCAGCTCAAGCCGAAACACCATATATTTT
TRBV7-3	TRBJ2-2	-	-	CASSPQVGGELFF	TGTGCCAGCAGCCCACAAGTAGGTGGGGAGCTGTTTTTT
TRBV29-1	TRBJ1-2	-	once	CSVEGQMYTF	TGCAGCGTTGAAGGGCAGATGTACACCTTC
TRBV12-5	TRBJ1-1	-	-	CASGTNPRSRAFF	TGTGCTAGTGGTACCAACCCCCGGTCGCGGGCTTTCTTT
TRBV28	TRBJ1-3	-	-	CASTKAAVGNTIYF	TGTGCCAGCACCAAAGCGGCAGTGGGAAACACCATATATTTT
TRBV30	TRBJ1-3	-	-	CAWSDQGGNTIYF	TGTGCCTGGAGTGACCAAGGTGGAAACACCATATATTTT
TRBV6-1	TRBJ2-3	TRBD2	-	CASSEGGGGGVRDTQYF	TGTGCCAGCAGTGAAGGAGGAGGTGGGGGGGTGCGAGATACGCAGTATTTT
TRBV13	TRBJ2-1	TRBD2	once	CASSKTSGRVFDEQFF	TGTGCCAGCAGCAAGACTAGCGGGAGGGTTTTCGATGAGCAGTTCTTC
TRBV5-5	TRBJ2-5	TRBD1	-	CASSFETGRETQYF	TGTGCCAGCAGCTTCGAGACAGGGAGAGAGACCCAGTACTTC
TRBV19	TRBJ2-1	-	-	CASSTLSSYSYNEQFF	TGTGCCAGTAGTACCCTGTCAAGTTACTCCTACAATGAGCAGTTCTTC